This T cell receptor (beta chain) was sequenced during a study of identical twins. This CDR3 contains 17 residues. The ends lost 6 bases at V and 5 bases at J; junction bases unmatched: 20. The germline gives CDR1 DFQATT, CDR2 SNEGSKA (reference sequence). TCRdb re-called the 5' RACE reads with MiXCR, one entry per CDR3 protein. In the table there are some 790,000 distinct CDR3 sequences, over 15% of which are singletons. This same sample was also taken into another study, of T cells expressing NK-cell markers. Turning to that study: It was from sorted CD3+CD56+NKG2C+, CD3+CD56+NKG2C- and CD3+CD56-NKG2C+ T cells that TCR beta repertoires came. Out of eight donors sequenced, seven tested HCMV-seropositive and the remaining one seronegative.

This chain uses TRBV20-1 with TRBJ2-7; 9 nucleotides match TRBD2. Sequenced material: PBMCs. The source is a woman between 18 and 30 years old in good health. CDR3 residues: CSALEAEGTSYDNEQYF. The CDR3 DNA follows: TGCAGTGCACTTGAAGCCGAAGGGACTAGCTACGACAACGAGCAGTACTTC.